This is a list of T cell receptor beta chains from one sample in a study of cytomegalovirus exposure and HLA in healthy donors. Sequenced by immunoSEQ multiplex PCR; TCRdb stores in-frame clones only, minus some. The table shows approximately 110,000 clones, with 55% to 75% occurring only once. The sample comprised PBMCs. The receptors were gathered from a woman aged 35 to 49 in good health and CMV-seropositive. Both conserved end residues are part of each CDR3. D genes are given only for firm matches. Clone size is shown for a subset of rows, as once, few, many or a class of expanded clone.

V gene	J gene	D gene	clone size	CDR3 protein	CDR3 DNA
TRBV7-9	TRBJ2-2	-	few	CASSLDRDNTGELFF	TGTGCCAGCAGCTTAGACAGGGATAACACCGGGGAGCTGTTTTTT
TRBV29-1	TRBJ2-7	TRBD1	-	CSVTRQGTASYEQYF	TGCAGCGTTACCCGACAGGGAACAGCCTCCTACGAGCAGTACTTC
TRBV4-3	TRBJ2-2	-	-	CASRRDSRGELFF	TGCGCCAGCAGACGCGACTCGCGGGGGGAGCTGTTTTTT
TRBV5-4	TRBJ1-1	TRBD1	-	CASSSQGLNTEAFF	TGTGCCAGCAGCTCACAGGGGTTGAACACTGAAGCTTTCTTT
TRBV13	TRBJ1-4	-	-	CASSLRGEKLFF	TGTGCCAGCAGCTTAAGGGGTGAAAAACTGTTTTTT
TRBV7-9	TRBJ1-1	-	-	CASSLVWGDRYTEAFF	TGTGCCAGCAGCTTAGTGTGGGGGGATCGGTACACTGAAGCTTTCTTT
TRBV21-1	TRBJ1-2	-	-	CASSKGNYGYTF	TGTGCCAGCAGCAAGGGCAACTATGGCTACACCTTC
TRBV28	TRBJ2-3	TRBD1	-	CASRLSGTDVYTQYF	TGTGCCAGCAGACTTTCCGGGACAGACGTTTATACGCAGTATTTT
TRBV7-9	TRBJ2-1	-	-	CASSPPTGYSSYNEQFF	TGTGCCAGCAGCCCCCCCACGGGATATAGCTCCTACAATGAGCAGTTCTTC
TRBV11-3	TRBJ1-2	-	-	CASSRQGQGYTF	TGTGCCAGCAGCCGTCAGGGGCAGGGCTACACCTTC
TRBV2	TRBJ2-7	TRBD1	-	CASRKGQDYYEQYF	TGTGCCAGCAGGAAGGGACAGGACTACTACGAGCAGTACTTC
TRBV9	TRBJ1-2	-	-	CASSVAVGVDYGYTF	TGTGCCAGCAGCGTAGCTGTAGGGGTCGACTATGGCTACACCTTC
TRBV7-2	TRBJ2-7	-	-	CASSWFSEASYEQYF	TGTGCCAGCAGCTGGTTTTCGGAGGCTTCCTACGAGCAGTACTTC
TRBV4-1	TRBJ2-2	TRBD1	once	CASSQAYRGRDTGELFF	TGCGCCAGCAGCCAAGCGTACAGGGGGCGGGACACCGGGGAGCTGTTTTTT
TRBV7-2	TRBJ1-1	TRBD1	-	CASSRDRNTEAFF	TGTGCCAGCAGCAGGGACAGAAACACTGAAGCTTTCTTT
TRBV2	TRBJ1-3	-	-	CASSDPGQAGGNTIYF	TGTGCCAGCAGTGACCCCGGACAAGCAGGAGGAAACACCATATATTTT
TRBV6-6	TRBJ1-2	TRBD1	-	CASRQGSRYGYTF	TGTGCCAGCCGACAGGGATCACGCTATGGCTACACCTTC
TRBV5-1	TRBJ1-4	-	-	CASRDTSTNEKLFF	TGCGCCAGCAGGGACACCTCAACTAATGAAAAACTGTTTTTT
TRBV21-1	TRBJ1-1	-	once	CASVNRGDNTEAFF	TGTGCCAGCGTTAACAGGGGGGACAACACTGAAGCTTTCTTT
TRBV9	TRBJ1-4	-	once	CASSVIGDGEKLFF	TGTGCCAGCAGCGTAATAGGGGATGGTGAAAAACTGTTTTTT
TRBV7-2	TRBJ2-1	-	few	CASSLTSSSEQFF	TGTGCCAGCAGCTTAACTTCGAGTAGTGAGCAGTTCTTC
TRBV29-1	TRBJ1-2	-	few	CSVENRRYGYTF	TGCAGCGTTGAAAATCGGAGATATGGCTACACCTTC
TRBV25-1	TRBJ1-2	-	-	CASRSRVEGYTF	TGTGCCAGCAGGAGCCGGGTGGAAGGCTACACCTTC
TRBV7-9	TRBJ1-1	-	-	CASSPPLRDTEAFF	TGTGCCAGCAGTCCCCCATTACGGGACACTGAAGCTTTCTTT
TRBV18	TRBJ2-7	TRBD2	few	CASSHPGLEGYEQYF	TGTGCCAGCTCACACCCGGGACTAGAGGGATACGAGCAGTACTTC
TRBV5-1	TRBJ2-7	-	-	CASSNTASYEQYF	TGCGCCAGCAGCAACACAGCCTCCTACGAGCAGTACTTC
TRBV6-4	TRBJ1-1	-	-	CASSTAQGTEAFF	TGTGCCAGCAGTACAGCTCAGGGAACTGAAGCTTTCTTT
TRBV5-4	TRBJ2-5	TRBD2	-	CASSLASLAGGFQETQYF	TGTGCCAGCAGCTTAGCTTCCCTAGCGGGGGGATTTCAAGAGACCCAGTACTTC
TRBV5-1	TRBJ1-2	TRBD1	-	CASSERPLDRGIYGYTF	TGCGCCAGCAGCGAAAGGCCTCTGGACAGGGGGATATATGGCTACACCTTC
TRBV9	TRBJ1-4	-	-	CASSASDSGEEKLFF	TGTGCCAGCAGCGCGAGCGACAGTGGGGAAGAAAAACTGTTTTTT
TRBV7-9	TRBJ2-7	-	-	CASSLGAFPPYEQYF	TGTGCCAGCAGCTTAGGGGCATTCCCTCCCTACGAGCAGTACTTC
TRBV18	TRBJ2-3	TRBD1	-	CASSPTGQGPSTDTQYF	TGTGCCAGCTCACCCACGGGACAGGGGCCTAGCACAGATACGCAGTATTTT
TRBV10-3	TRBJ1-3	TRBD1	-	CAISLDRTSGNTIYF	TGTGCCATCAGTTTGGACAGGACCTCTGGAAACACCATATATTTT
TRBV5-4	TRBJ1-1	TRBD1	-	CASSAGQGTNTEAFF	TGTGCCAGCAGCGCGGGACAGGGGACTAACACTGAAGCTTTCTTT
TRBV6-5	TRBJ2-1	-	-	CASVRGASYNEQFF	TGTGCCAGCGTTCGGGGGGCCTCCTACAATGAGCAGTTCTTC
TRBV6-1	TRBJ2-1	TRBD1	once	CASSLDRDEQFF	TGTGCCAGCAGCCTGGACAGGGATGAGCAGTTCTTC
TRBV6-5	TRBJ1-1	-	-	CASSFNMNTEAFF	TGTGCCAGCAGTTTCAACATGAACACTGAAGCTTTCTTT
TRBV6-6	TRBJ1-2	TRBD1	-	CASSYVPDRGGYGYTF	TGTGCCAGCAGTTACGTACCGGACAGGGGAGGCTATGGCTACACCTTC
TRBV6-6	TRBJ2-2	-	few	CASSQLTDTGELFF	TGTGCCAGCTCGCAACTGACAGACACCGGGGAGCTGTTTTTT
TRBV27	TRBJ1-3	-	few	CASSPSHGAGHGISGNTIYF	TGTGCCAGCAGTCCCAGTCACGGAGCGGGACACGGAATCTCTGGAAACACCATATATTTT